This TCR beta chain derives from a study of T cell changes during pregnancy in multiple sclerosis. Generated by immunoSEQ multiplex PCR, the TCRdb table keeps only in-frame clones and is missing some. The sample records about 52,000 clones, more than 90% being singletons. CDR1 LNHDA and CDR2 SQIVND come from the germline V gene (reference sequence). CDR3 length equals 15 residues. V was shortened by 10 bases and J by 2 bases, with 21 bases between the two germline ends. The receptor was isolated from a female donor with multiple sclerosis, enrolled in a pregnancy study. The source was CD4+ T cells from peripheral blood mononuclear cells, collected before pregnancy. J is TRBJ2-7 and V is TRBV19; D possibly corresponds to TRBD1 (7 bases). CDR3 DNA sequence: TGTGCCACCCAGGAACGACAGGGAGGAACCTACGAGCAGTACTTC. It specifies CATQERQGGTYEQYF. Supplemented by reference TRBV19 and TRBJ2-7, the full variable domain reads DGGITQSPKYLFRKEGQNVTLSCEQNLNHDAMYWYRQDPGQGLRLIYYSQIVNDFQKGDIAEGYSVSREKKESFPLTVTSAQKNPTAFYLCATQERQGGTYEQYFGPGTRLTVT.